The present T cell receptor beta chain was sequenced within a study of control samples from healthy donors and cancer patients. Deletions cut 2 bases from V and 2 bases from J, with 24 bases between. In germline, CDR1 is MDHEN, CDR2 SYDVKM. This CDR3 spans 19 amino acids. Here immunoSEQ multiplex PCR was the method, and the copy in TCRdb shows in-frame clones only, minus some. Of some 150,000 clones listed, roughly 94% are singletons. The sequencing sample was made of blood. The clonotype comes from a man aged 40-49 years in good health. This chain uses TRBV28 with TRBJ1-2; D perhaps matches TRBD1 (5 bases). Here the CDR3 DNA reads TGTGCCAGCAGTTTAGGGTTACCCTCGACAGCCGTTAGCAACTATGGCTACACCTTC. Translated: CASSLGLPSTAVSNYGYTF.